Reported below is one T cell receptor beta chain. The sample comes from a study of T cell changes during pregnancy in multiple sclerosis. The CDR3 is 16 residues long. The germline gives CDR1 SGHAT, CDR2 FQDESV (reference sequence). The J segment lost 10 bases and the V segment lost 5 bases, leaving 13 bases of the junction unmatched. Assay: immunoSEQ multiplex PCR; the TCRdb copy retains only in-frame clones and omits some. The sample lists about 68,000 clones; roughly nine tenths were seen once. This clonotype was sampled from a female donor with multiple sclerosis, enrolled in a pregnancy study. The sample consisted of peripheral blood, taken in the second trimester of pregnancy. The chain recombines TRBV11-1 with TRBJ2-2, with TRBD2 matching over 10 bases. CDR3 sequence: CASSLRPSGGAEELFF. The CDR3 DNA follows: TGTGCCAGCAGCCTCCGGCCCAGCGGGGGGGCGGAGGAGCTGTTTTTT.